Each of the 31 T cell receptor beta chains below was sequenced from the same sample in a study of blood T cell repertoires in COVID-19. Some clones are missing from TCRdb's copy, which holds only in-frame ones; the method was immunoSEQ multiplex PCR. The sample carries some 99,000 clones, roughly 84% recorded once. The sequenced sample was peripheral blood. The receptors shown here come from a woman aged 55-70 years in a cohort sampled during active or convalescent COVID-19.

V is TRBV19 and J is TRBJ1-5; the D is unclear. Trimming cost V 2 bases and J 1 base, with 12 bases left between them. The CDR3 sequence is 16 residues long. Germline V gene sequence: CDR1 LNHDA, CDR2 SQIVND (reference sequence). DNA for the CDR3: TGTGCCAGTAGTATATATTACCTCGGGAGCAATCAGCCCCAGCATTTT. Encoded protein: CASSIYYLGSNQPQHF.

This sequence joins TRBV30 and TRBJ1-2; D is undetermined. Trimming left V 5 bases short and J 1 base short, with 8 bases between. The CDR3 has 12 amino acids. Germline CDR1 is GTSNPN and CDR2 is SVGIG (reference sequence). CDR3 amino acids: CAWGGGNYGYTF. In DNA form, the CDR3 reads TGTGCCTGGGGTGGAGGTAACTATGGCTACACCTTC. The variable domain in full, completed from reference TRBV30 and TRBJ1-2, reads SQTIHQWPATLVQPVGSPLSLECTVEGTSNPNLYWYRQAAGRGLQLLFYSVGIGQISSEVPQNLSASRPQDRQFILSSKKLLLSDSGFYLCAWGGGNYGYTFGSGTRLTVV.

The chain carries TRBV6-5 and TRBJ1-5, with 7 bases that match TRBD1. CDR1 is MNHEY and CDR2 is SVGAGI in the germline V gene. The CDR3 loop spans 15 amino acids. Trimming cost V 6 bases and J 3 bases; bases outside gene matches: 8. CDR3 region: CASSRGRGDNQPQHF. The CDR3 DNA reads as TGTGCCAGCAGCAGGGGCAGGGGGGACAATCAGCCCCAGCATTTT.

The V gene is TRBV10-3, the J gene TRBJ1-6, with 7 nucleotides matching TRBD1. The junction had 7 bases not matched to a gene; V was cut back by 4 bases and J by 7 bases. This CDR3 has 15 residues. Germline assignment: CDR1 ENHRY and CDR2 SYGVKD. CDR3 sequence (DNA): TGTGCCATCAGTGCGAGGGGACAGCCCAATTCACCCCTCCACTTT. Its translation is CAISARGQPNSPLHF.

The chain links TRBV3-1 (or the pseudogene TRBV3-2) to TRBJ2-2; tentatively, D is TRBD1 (5 bases). The V end was cut by 1 base, the J end by 3 bases, with 12 bases between. The germline V gene encodes CDR1 LGHDT and CDR2 YNNKEL (reference sequence). CDR3 length: 16 residues. CDR3 in amino acids: CASSQVQGWDTGELFF. CDR3 DNA: TGTGCCAGCAGCCAAGTTCAGGGATGGGACACCGGGGAGCTGTTTTTT.

V and J are TRBV10-3 and TRBJ2-5; 11 nucleotides agree with TRBD2. Looked up from germline, CDR1 is ENHRY and CDR2 is SYGVKD. CDR3 length: 17 amino acids. V shed 4 bases and J 1 base; nucleotides not matched to a gene: 8. The CDR3 is CAISGLAGGIGQETQYF. CDR3 nucleotides: TGTGCCATCAGTGGGCTAGCGGGGGGCATCGGCCAAGAGACCCAGTACTTC.

The genes are TRBV7-2 and TRBJ1-2; tentative D call: TRBD1 (6 bases). The CDR3 has 17 amino acids. CDR1 is SGHTA and CDR2 is FQGNSA in the germline V gene. Trimming left V 5 bases short and J 4 bases short, with 23 bases between. The CDR3 reads CASSHQTLRGWGYGYTF. CDR3 coding DNA: TGTGCCAGCAGCCACCAAACGCTCAGGGGATGGGGCTATGGCTACACCTTC.

The genes are TRBV6-5 and TRBJ2-7, with TRBD1 matching over 8 bases. Germline V gives CDR1 MNHEY, CDR2 SVGAGI. J lost 1 base, V lost 7 bases, and 9 bases had no gene match. The CDR3 runs 15 residues. The CDR3 reads CASTLRTGTSYEQYF. DNA for the CDR3: TGTGCCAGCACCCTTCGGACAGGGACATCCTACGAGCAGTACTTC.

Comments on this clone: Germline is not matched at one junction end, which may reflect a read error. CDR3 in DNA: TGTGCTAGCAGCTTAGTAGCGGGCCAGACTCAAGAGACCCAGTACTTC. It encodes CASSLVAGQTQETQYF. The chain joins TRBV7-7 to TRBJ2-5; 7 bases map to TRBD2. CDR3 length: 16 residues. In germline, CDR1 is SSHAT, CDR2 FNYEAQ (reference sequence).

This chain links TRBV6-5 with TRBJ2-7; possibly TRBD1 for D (5 bases). The CDR3 covers 16 residues. Trimming took off 3 bases at V and 2 bases at J, with 17 bases between the two ends. The germline CDR1 and CDR2 sequences are MNHEY and SVGAGI. CDR3 loop: CASSYSVDGATYEQYF. The CDR3, as DNA: TGTGCCAGCAGTTATTCCGTGGATGGGGCTACCTACGAGCAGTACTTC.

The chain has TRBV4-1 and TRBJ1-1, with a weak D call TRBD1 (6 bases). V lost 4 bases and J lost 1, with 7 bases in between. The CDR3 sequence is 13 residues long. Looked up from germline, CDR1 is MGHRA and CDR2 is YSYEKL. The CDR3 DNA sequence: TGCGCCAGCAGCCGGGGACAGAACACTGAAGCTTTCTTT. Encoded protein: CASSRGQNTEAFF.

This clone has more than one count but fewer than ten. The chain uses TRBV10-3 and TRBJ2-7; 15 bases fit TRBD2. Germline V CDR1 and CDR2: ENHRY, SYGVKD. The CDR3 sequence is 17 residues long. V was clipped by 5 bases and J by 0 bases; unmatched bases: 5. The CDR3 loop reads CAISRTSGGVSSYEQYF. CDR3 DNA sequence: TGTGCCATCAGTCGGACTAGCGGGGGGGTTAGCTCCTACGAGCAGTACTTC.

This chain links TRBV5-4 with TRBJ1-6; the D gene is possibly TRBD1 (5 bases). Germline loops: CDR1 SGHNT, CDR2 YYREEE (reference sequence). The V gene lost 6 bases and the J gene lost 6 bases, with 13 bases spanning the gap. The CDR3 has 14 residues. CDR3 bases: TGTGCCAGCACCATACAAGGGGTTAATTCACCCCTCCACTTT. This gives the protein CASTIQGVNSPLHF.

The chain uses TRBV5-1 and TRBJ2-2; 7 bases align to TRBD1. The V gene end was trimmed by 5 bases and the J gene end by 4 bases; junction bases not matched to a gene: 5. Germline assignment: CDR1 SGHRS and CDR2 YFSETQ. This CDR3 contains 14 residues. This CDR3 reads CASRQGQTTGELFF. As DNA, the CDR3 is TGCGCCAGCAGGCAGGGACAGACCACCGGGGAGCTGTTTTTT.

J is TRBJ1-3 and V is TRBV12-5; D call uncertain. The ends were cut back, 1 base at V and 2 bases at J, with 9 bases in the middle. The CDR3 length is 15 residues. Germline CDR1 LGHNT, CDR2 FRNRAP. The CDR3 protein is CASGLDGRAGNTIYF. The CDR3, as DNA: TGTGCTAGTGGTTTGGACGGGAGGGCTGGAAACACCATATATTTT.

The chain uses TRBV5-1 and TRBJ2-3, with 10 bases fitting TRBD2. The germline gives CDR1 SGHRS, CDR2 YFSETQ. The ends lost 1 base at V and 0 bases at J; junction bases unmatched: 14. The CDR3 length is 20 residues. CDR3 protein: CASSLFAVWSGRASTDTQYF. Here the CDR3 DNA reads TGCGCCAGCAGCTTGTTCGCTGTGTGGAGCGGGAGGGCCAGCACAGATACGCAGTATTTT.

The chain has TRBV4-1 and TRBJ2-5; possibly TRBD2 for D (6 bases). This CDR3 has 14 residues. The V end was cut by 3 bases, the J end by 8 bases, with 16 bases between. Germline lookup yields CDR1 MGHRA and CDR2 YSYEKL. CDR3 in amino acids: CASSHPWTGETQYF. As DNA, the CDR3 is TGCGCCAGCAGCCACCCCTGGACGGGGGAAACCCAGTACTTC.

J is TRBJ1-6 and V is TRBV11-2; TRBD1 might be the D (5 bases). CDR3 length: 14 amino acids. V lost 3 bases and J 5 bases, leaving 8 bases between the germline ends. CDR1 and CDR2 (germline): SGHAT, FQNNGV. The CDR3 protein is CASSLRGDNSPLHF. The DNA for the CDR3 is TGTGCCAGCAGCTTGCGGGGGGATAATTCACCCCTCCACTTT.

This clone was seen a handful of times. The chain couples TRBV10-1 to TRBJ1-3; D gene unclear. The CDR3 consists of 15 residues. Germline-derived CDR1 and CDR2 are WNHNN and SYGVQD (reference sequence). Trimming stripped 3 bases from V and 5 bases from J, with 14 bases between. This CDR3 is CASSEMRKTRNTIYF. DNA for the CDR3: TGCGCCAGCAGTGAAATGAGGAAAACGCGAAACACCATATATTTT.

In the case of this clone: Other DNA sequences in the same sample also yield this CDR3. The rearrangement joins TRBV7-9 to TRBJ2-7; TRBD2 might be the D (5 bases). V was pared by 5 bases and J by 4 bases, with 12 bases between. The CDR3 is 13 residues long. Germline assignment: CDR1 SEHNR and CDR2 FQNEAQ (reference sequence). In DNA, the CDR3 is TGTGCCAGCAGCCCAGGCACTAGTTACGAGCAGTACTTC. Amino acids: CASSPGTSYEQYF.

The chain combines TRBV2 with TRBJ2-5, with 13 nucleotides matching TRBD2. CDR3 length: 15 amino acids. J lost 5 bases, V lost 3 bases, and 3 bases had no gene match. Germline CDR1 is SNHLY and CDR2 is FYNNEI. The CDR3 here is CASSDGLAGAETQYF. CDR3 bases: TGTGCCAGCAGTGATGGACTAGCGGGGGCGGAGACCCAGTACTTC.

The chain combines TRBV12-3 or TRBV12-4 with TRBJ2-7, with TRBD2 as a possible D gene (5 bases). This CDR3 region has 12 residues. Trimming shortened V by 3 bases and J by 6 bases, and 9 bases separated the two germline ends. The CDR3 here is CASSFGVLEQYF. CDR3 in DNA: TGTGCCAGCAGTTTCGGGGTTCTCGAGCAGTACTTC.

V and J are TRBV19 and TRBJ2-2; 11 positions agree with TRBD2. The germline gives CDR1 LNHDA, CDR2 SQIVND (reference sequence). The CDR3 covers 18 residues. The ends lost 7 bases at V and 1 base at J; junction bases unmatched: 11. CDR3 protein: CASTQGLAGGRNTGELFF. As DNA, the CDR3 is TGTGCCAGTACACAAGGGCTAGCGGGAGGCAGGAACACCGGGGAGCTGTTTTTT.

This clone was seen a single time. The chain links TRBV30 to TRBJ2-7; TRBD2 matches at 11 bases. J was trimmed by 7 bases and V by 2 bases; bases with no gene match: 16. The CDR3 consists of 17 residues. CDR1 is GTSNPN, CDR2 SVGIG, per germline (reference sequence). The CDR3 DNA reads as TGTGCCTGGAGTCGGCTAGCGGGGGGATACCGCCTTAGGGAGCAGTACTTC. Its protein product is CAWSRLAGGYRLREQYF.

This chain uses TRBV19 with TRBJ1-1, with a tentative D call TRBD1 (6 bases). The V end was cut by 5 bases, the J end by 7 bases, with 14 bases between. The CDR3 has 13 residues. The V gene's germline CDR1 is LNHDA and CDR2 SQIVND (reference sequence). Here the CDR3 DNA reads TGTGCCAGTAGTGAGGGGGGGTCCGATGAAGCTTTCTTT. This gives the protein CASSEGGSDEAFF.

This chain connects TRBV11-3 to TRBJ2-2, with 11 bases that match TRBD2. The CDR3 totals 16 residues. The V gene's germline CDR1 is SGHNT and CDR2 YENEEA. Losses at the gene ends were 5 bases for V and 7 bases for J; bases not matched to a gene: 9. The CDR3 spells CASSESLSGGDGELFF. Written as DNA, the CDR3 is TGTGCCAGCAGCGAAAGCCTTAGCGGGGGGGACGGGGAGCTGTTTTTT. Looking up the rest from reference TRBV11-3 and TRBJ2-2 gives the full variable domain: EAGVVQSPRYKIIEKKQPVAFWCNPISGHNTLYWYLQNLGQGPELLIRYENEEAVDDSQLPKDRFSAERLKGVDSTLKIQPAELGDSAVYLCASSESLSGGDGELFFGEGSRLTVL.

This chain uses TRBV28 with TRBJ1-5, with a weak D call TRBD1 (5 bases). Germline-derived CDR1 and CDR2 are MDHEN and SYDVKM. There are 14 residues in the CDR3. V lost 8 bases and J lost 6, with 17 bases in between. The CDR3 DNA sequence: TGTGCCAGCCGCATGGGGGGGACTGGTCAGCCCCAGCATTTT. Translation: CASRMGGTGQPQHF.

This clone was recorded a few times. The chain combines TRBV7-2 with TRBJ1-1, with 7 nucleotides matching TRBD1. The CDR3 totals 15 residues. V lost 1 base, J lost 8 bases, and 10 bases stayed unmatched. Germline V CDR1 and CDR2: SGHTA, FQGNSA. In nucleotides, the CDR3 is TGTGCCAGCAGCTTAGGTGGAGGGGGCGGCGAGGAAGCTTTCTTT. Translated, it gives CASSLGGGGGEEAFF.

The V gene is TRBV7-3, the J gene TRBJ2-1, with 7 bases aligning to TRBD1. The CDR3 is made up of 15 amino acids. The germline gives CDR1 SGHTA, CDR2 FQGTGA. Trimming took 5 bases from V and 7 from J; bases not matched to a gene: 11. DNA of the CDR3: TGTGCCAGCAGCCCCACAGGGGAGCGTCGAAATGAGCAGTTCTTC. Protein: CASSPTGERRNEQFF.

The V gene is TRBV29-1, the J gene TRBJ2-5; D is ambiguous. V shed 2 bases and J shed 1 base, with 8 bases lying between them. CDR3 length: 13 residues. The germline gives CDR1 SQVTM, CDR2 ANQGSEA. The CDR3 reads CSVELSLQETQYF. In nucleotides, the CDR3 is TGCAGCGTTGAACTGTCACTCCAAGAGACCCAGTACTTC.

The V call is TRBV4-1, the J call TRBJ2-5; 8 bases fit TRBD2. CDR1 MGHRA and CDR2 YSYEKL come from the germline V gene. There are 14 residues in the CDR3. Trimming took 5 bases from V and 5 from J; bases not matched to a gene: 7. CDR3 bases: TGCGCCAGCAGCTCAGGACTAGCTGAGGAGACCCAGTACTTC. As protein: CASSSGLAEETQYF.